This T cell receptor (beta chain) was recorded in a study of cytomegalovirus exposure and HLA in healthy donors. PCR employed 60 Vbeta and 13 Jbeta primers. TCRdb keeps only in-frame clones here, not all; method: immunoSEQ multiplex PCR. The sample holds 170,000 or so clones, over 70% seen once. V was pared by 5 bases and J by 8 bases, with 13 bases between. Germline values: CDR1 SGHTA, CDR2 FQGNSA. This CDR3 region has 13 residues. The source material was PBMCs. V is TRBV7-2 and J is TRBJ2-1; D not resolved. This receptor was obtained from a man aged 30 to 45 in good health and CMV-seropositive. In DNA form, the CDR3 reads TGTGCCAGCAGCCAAAGCCCCAACGATGAGCAGTTCTTC. It encodes CASSQSPNDEQFF.